This T cell receptor (beta chain) was identified during a study of blood T cells in healthy people across ages. This clonotype was picked up a small number of times. Its antigen remains unidentified. General study findings and limits: Age brought a roughly linear fall in TCR beta diversity measured per million T cells. Higher diversity and more naive CD4+ cells were features of long-lived donors, compared to aged donors.

Primed by a sample-barcoded 5' primer and a J-beta primer mix, a second PCR proceeded for roughly 7 to 12 cycles. Each cDNA was tagged by a template-switch adaptor containing 12 random nucleotides. From each sample, at least 2.5 million paired-end reads containing CDR3 were obtained. TCRdb recomputed calls from the 5' RACE reads with MiXCR, one row per CDR3 protein. This table holds roughly 1.6 million distinct CDR3 sequences, about 35% found once. Germline trimming cut 8 bases from V and 2 bases from J; bases unmatched to any gene: 13. Germline CDR1 and CDR2: SNHLY and FYNNEI. The CDR3 runs to 16 residues.

What was sequenced was blood. The V and J genes are TRBV2 and TRBJ2-5; 8 bases are shared with TRBD2. This TCR was sampled from a woman aged 30 to 39 in good health. This CDR3 is CASDPQPSGFQETQYF. In DNA form, the CDR3 reads TGTGCCAGCGACCCTCAACCTAGCGGGTTTCAAGAGACCCAGTACTTC.